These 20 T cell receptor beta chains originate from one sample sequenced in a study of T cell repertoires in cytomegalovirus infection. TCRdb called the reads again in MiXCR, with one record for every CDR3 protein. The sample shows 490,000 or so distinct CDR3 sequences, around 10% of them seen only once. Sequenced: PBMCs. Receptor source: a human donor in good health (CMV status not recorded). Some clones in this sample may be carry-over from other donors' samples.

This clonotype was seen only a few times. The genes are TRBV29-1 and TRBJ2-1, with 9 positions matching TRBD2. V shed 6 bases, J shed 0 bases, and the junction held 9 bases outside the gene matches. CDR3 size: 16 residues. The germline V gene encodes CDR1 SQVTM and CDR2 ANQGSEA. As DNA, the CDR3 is TGCAGCGTGCTTGGGCTAGCGGGGAGCTCCTACAATGAGCAGTTCTTC. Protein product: CSVLGLAGSSYNEQFF.

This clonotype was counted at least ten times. The CDR3 DNA reads as TGTGCCAGCAGCCCCCTAGCGGGGTCGGGGGAGCAGTACTTC. It codes for CASSPLAGSGEQYF. The chain links TRBV7-2 to TRBJ2-7, with 9 positions matching TRBD2. CDR1 SGHTA and CDR2 FQGNSA come from the germline V gene. The V segment lost 5 bases and the J segment 7 bases; nucleotides outside the gene matches: 9. CDR3 length equals 14 residues.

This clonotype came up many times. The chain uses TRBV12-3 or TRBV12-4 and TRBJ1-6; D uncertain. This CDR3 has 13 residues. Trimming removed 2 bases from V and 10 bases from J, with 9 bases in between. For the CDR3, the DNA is TGTGCCAGCAGTTTACGGGAAAAGTCACCCCTCCACTTT. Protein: CASSLREKSPLHF.

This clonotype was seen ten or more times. The chain's CDR3 is CASRPRLAGAYEQYF. In DNA form, the CDR3 reads TGTGCCAGCAGGCCCAGGCTAGCGGGGGCCTACGAGCAGTACTTC. The chain links TRBV28 to TRBJ2-7; TRBD2 matches 10 bases. The V segment lost 6 bases and the J segment 2 bases; nucleotides outside the gene matches: 7. The germline gives CDR1 MDHEN, CDR2 SYDVKM. This CDR3 comprises 15 residues.

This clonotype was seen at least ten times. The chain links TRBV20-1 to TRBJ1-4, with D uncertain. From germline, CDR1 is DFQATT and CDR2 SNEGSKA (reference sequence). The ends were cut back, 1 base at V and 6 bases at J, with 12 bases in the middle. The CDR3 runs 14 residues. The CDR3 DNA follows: TGCAGTGCTAGAGGGTCCCTACTGGATGAAAAACTGTTTTTT. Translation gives CSARGSLLDEKLFF.

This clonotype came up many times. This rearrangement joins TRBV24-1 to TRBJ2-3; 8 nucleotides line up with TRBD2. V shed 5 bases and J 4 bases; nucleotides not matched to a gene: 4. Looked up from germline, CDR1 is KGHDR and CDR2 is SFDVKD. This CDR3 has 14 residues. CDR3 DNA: TGTGCCACCAGTGCTGCGGGGGGACCAGATACGCAGTATTTT. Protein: CATSAAGGPDTQYF.

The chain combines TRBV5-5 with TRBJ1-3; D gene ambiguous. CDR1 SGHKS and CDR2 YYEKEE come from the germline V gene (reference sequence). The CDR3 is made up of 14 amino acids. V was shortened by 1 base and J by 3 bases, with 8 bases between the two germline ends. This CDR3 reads CASSLQSGGNTIYF. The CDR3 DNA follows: TGTGCCAGCAGCTTGCAGAGTGGTGGAAACACCATATATTTT. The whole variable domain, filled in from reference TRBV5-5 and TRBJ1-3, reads DAGVTQSPTHLIKTRGQQVTLRCSPISGHKSVSWYQQVLGQGPQFIFQYYEKEERGRGNFPDRFSARQFPNYSSELNVNALLLGDSALYLCASSLQSGGNTIYFGEGSWLTVV.

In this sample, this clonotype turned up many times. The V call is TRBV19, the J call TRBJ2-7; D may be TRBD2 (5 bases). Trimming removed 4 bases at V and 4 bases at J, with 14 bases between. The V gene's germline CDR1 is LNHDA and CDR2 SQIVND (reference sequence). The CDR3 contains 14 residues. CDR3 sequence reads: CASSRGDTIYEQYF. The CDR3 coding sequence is TGTGCCAGTAGTAGGGGAGACACCATTTACGAGCAGTACTTC.

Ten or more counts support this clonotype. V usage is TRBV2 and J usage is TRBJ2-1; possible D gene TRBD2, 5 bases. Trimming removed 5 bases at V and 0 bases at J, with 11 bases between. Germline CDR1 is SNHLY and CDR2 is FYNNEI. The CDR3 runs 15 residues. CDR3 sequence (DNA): TGTGCCAGCAGTAAGGACTTGGGCTCCTACAATGAGCAGTTCTTC. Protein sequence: CASSKDLGSYNEQFF.

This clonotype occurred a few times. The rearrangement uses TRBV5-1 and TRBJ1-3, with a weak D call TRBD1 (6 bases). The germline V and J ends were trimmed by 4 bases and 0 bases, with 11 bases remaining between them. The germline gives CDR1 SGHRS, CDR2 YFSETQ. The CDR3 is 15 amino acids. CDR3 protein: CASSGRTASGNTIYF. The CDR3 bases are TGCGCCAGCAGCGGACGGACAGCCTCTGGAAACACCATATATTTT.

The CDR3 DNA reads TGTGCCAGTAATGTTGGGACTAGCGGGAGCAGTGAGCAGTTCTTC. It encodes CASNVGTSGSSEQFF. V usage is TRBV19 and J usage is TRBJ2-1; 14 bases fit TRBD2. Germline assignment: CDR1 LNHDA and CDR2 SQIVND (reference sequence). The V and J ends lost 7 bases and 9 bases, in that order; junction bases with no gene match: 8. The CDR3 runs 15 residues.

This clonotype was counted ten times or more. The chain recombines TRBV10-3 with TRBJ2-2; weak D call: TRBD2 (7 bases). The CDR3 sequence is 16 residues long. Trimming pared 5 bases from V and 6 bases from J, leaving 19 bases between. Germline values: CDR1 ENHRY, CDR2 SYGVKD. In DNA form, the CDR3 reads TGTGCCATCAGTTCAAGCGCCGAGGGGGGGTCCGGGGAGCTGTTTTTT. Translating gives CAISSSAEGGSGELFF.

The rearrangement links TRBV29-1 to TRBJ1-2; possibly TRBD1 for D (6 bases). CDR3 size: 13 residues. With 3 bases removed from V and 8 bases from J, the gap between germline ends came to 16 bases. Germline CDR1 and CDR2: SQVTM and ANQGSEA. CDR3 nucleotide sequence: TGCAGCGTTGAGGACAGTGAAAGGGTGGGCTACACCTTC. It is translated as CSVEDSERVGYTF.

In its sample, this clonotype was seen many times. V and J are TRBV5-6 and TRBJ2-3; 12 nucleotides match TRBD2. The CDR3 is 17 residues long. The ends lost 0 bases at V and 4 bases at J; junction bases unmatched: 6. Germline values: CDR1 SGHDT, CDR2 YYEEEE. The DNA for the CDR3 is TGTGCCAGCAGCTTGGTGGCACTAGCGGGGGGAGCAGATACGCAGTATTTT. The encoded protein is CASSLVALAGGADTQYF.

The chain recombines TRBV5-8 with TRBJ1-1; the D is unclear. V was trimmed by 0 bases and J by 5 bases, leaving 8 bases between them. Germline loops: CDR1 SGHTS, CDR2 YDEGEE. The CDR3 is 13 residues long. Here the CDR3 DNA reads TGTGCCAGCAGCTTGGGAGTTCCAACTGAAGCTTTCTTT. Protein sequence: CASSLGVPTEAFF.

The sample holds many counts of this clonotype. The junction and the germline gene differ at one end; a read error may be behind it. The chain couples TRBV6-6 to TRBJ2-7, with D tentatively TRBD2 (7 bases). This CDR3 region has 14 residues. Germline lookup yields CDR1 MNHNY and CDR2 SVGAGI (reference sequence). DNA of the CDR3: TGTGCCAGCCAGGTACGCGGGGGCTCCCACGAGCAGTACTTC. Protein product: CASQVRGGSHEQYF.

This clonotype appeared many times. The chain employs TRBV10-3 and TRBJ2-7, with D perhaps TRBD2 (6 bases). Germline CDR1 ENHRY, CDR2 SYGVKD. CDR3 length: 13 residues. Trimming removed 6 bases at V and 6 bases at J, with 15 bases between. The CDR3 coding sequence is TGTGCCATCAGGGGGACTGCCACTGGCGAGCAGTACTTC. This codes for CAIRGTATGEQYF.

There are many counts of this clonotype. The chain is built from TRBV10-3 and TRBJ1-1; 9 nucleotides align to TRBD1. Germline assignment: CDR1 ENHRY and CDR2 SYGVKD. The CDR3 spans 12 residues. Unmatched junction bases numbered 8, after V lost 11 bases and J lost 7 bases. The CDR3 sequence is CASGTGPNEAFF. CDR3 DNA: TGTGCCTCCGGGACAGGGCCTAATGAAGCTTTCTTT.

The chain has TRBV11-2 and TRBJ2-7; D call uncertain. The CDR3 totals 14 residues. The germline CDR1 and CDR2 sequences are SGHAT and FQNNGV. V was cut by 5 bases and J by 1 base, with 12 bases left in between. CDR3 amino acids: CASSVAGLSYEQYF. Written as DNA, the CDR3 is TGTGCCAGCAGCGTAGCTGGCCTTTCCTACGAGCAGTACTTC. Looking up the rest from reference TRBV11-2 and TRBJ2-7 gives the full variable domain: EAGVAQSPRYKIIEKRQSVAFWCNPISGHATLYWYQQILGQGPKLLIQFQNNGVVDDSQLPKDRFSAERLKGVDSTLKIQPAKLEDSAVYLCASSVAGLSYEQYFGPGTRLTVT.

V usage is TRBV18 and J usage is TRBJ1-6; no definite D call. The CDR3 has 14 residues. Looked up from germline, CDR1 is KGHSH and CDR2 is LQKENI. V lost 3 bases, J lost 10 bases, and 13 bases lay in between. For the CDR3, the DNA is TGTGCCAGCTCACCTTCCTCGGGTGCATCACCCCTCCACTTT. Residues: CASSPSSGASPLHF.